Listed below are T cell receptor beta chains from one sample, sequenced in a study of T cell changes during pregnancy in multiple sclerosis. Data came from immunoSEQ multiplex PCR; TCRdb stores just in-frame clones and leaves some out. Of 100,000 or so clones detected, around 94% appear once; the ten largest clones hold about 1.7%. The sample was peripheral blood, taken after pregnancy. The receptors come from a female donor in good health, enrolled as a control in a pregnancy study. The CDR3 runs from the conserved cysteine through the conserved F or W. D genes are given only for firm matches. Clone size appears in some rows only: once, few, many, or a class for an expanded clone.

-	TRBD2	TRBV5-1	TRBJ2-1	TGCGCCAGCAGCTTAACCCTAGCGGGAGGGCCTCTAATCTTC	CASSLTLAGGPLIF
-	TRBD1	TRBV28	TRBJ2-3	TGTGCCAGCAGTGGCGCAGGGGGCGCAGATACGCAGTATTTT	CASSGAGGADTQYF
-	-	TRBV5-5	TRBJ2-5	TGTGCCAGCAGCTTTTGGCATGAGACCCAGTACTTC	CASSFWHETQYF
-	TRBD1	TRBV5-1	TRBJ2-1	TGCGCCAGCAGCTACCGGGGACAGGGCTACAATGAGCAGTTCTTC	CASSYRGQGYNEQFF
-	TRBD1	TRBV19	TRBJ2-3	TGTGCCAGTAACCCAGGGGGCCCCGCAGATACGCAGTATTTT	CASNPGGPADTQYF
-	TRBD2	TRBV9	TRBJ2-1	TGTGCCAGCAGCGTTAGCGGGGCGAGCTCCTACAATGAGCAGTTCTTC	CASSVSGASSYNEQFF
-	TRBD2	TRBV9	TRBJ2-3	TGTGCCAGCAGCGTAGGACTAACTACTAGCGGACTGCTTACGCAGTATTTT	CASSVGLTTSGLLTQYF
once	-	TRBV6-9	TRBJ1-4	TGTGCCACCCCCAGTTTACGGGATTATGTGTATGGAAAACTGTTTTTT	CATPSLRDYVYGKLFF
once	-	TRBV28	TRBJ1-2	TGTGCCAGCAGTTTTGAGGGCTATGGCTACACCTTC	CASSFEGYGYTF
-	-	TRBV11-2	TRBJ2-1	TGTGCCAGCAGCCTAAGAGGCCCCACGGGGAATGAGCAGTTCTTC	CASSLRGPTGNEQFF
-	-	TRBV28	TRBJ2-7	TGTGCCAGCAGTCGGGGTACCTCCTACGAGCAGTACTTC	CASSRGTSYEQYF
-	TRBD2	TRBV5-1	TRBJ2-3	TGCGCCAGCAGCTTGGCATCGGGGACTAGCGCAAGTACGCAGTATTTT	CASSLASGTSASTQYF
once	-	TRBV5-8	TRBJ1-5	TGTGCCAGCAGCTTGCGTTCAGGGGGCAATCAGCCCCAGCATTTT	CASSLRSGGNQPQHF
-	-	TRBV27	TRBJ2-1	TGTGCCAGCAGTTTGGGGGCGACGGGGTACAATGAGCAGTTCTTC	CASSLGATGYNEQFF
-	-	TRBV5-1	TRBJ2-1	TGCGCCAGCAGCTTGATTAGCCTAGGAGACAATGAGCAGTTCTTC	CASSLISLGDNEQFF
-	TRBD2	TRBV6-5	TRBJ2-1	TGTGCCAGCAGTGCTAGCGGGAGCTCCTACAATGAGCAGTTCTTC	CASSASGSSYNEQFF
-	-	TRBV5-5	TRBJ1-5	TGTGCCAGCAGCCCCGAGGGGGGGCAGCCCCAGCATTTT	CASSPEGGQPQHF
-	-	TRBV29-1	TRBJ2-5	TGCAGCGTTGATCGCGACCAAGAGACCCAGTACTTC	CSVDRDQETQYF
-	-	TRBV28	TRBJ2-7	TGTGCCAGCAGTTTAAGGGGTGGAACCTACGAGCAGTACTTC	CASSLRGGTYEQYF
-	-	TRBV27	TRBJ1-3	TGTGCCAGCAGACCTTCGGTTAGCTCTGGAAACACCATATATTTT	CASRPSVSSGNTIYF
-	TRBD1	TRBV14	TRBJ1-1	TGTGCCAGCAGTCGGATGGGGACAGGGACCGACACTGAAGCTTTCTTT	CASSRMGTGTDTEAFF
-	TRBD2	TRBV19	TRBJ2-1	TGTGCCAGTAACGGACTAGCGGGAGGCAATGAGCAGTTCTTC	CASNGLAGGNEQFF
-	-	TRBV2	TRBJ2-7	TGTGCCAGCAGTGAGTTCCAGACTATTGGGCGGTACTTC	CASSEFQTIGRYF
-	-	TRBV4-1	TRBJ2-7	TGCGCCAGCAGCCAAGAGGCGAGGGAGAGCTCCTACGAGCAGTACTTC	CASSQEARESSYEQYF
-	TRBD1	TRBV6-6	TRBJ1-1	TGTGCCAGCAGCTGGACAGGGGAGGGCACTGAAGCTTTCTTT	CASSWTGEGTEAFF
-	-	TRBV7-2	TRBJ2-2	TGTGCCAGCAGCTTAGCGCGGGCCACCGGGGAGCTGTTTTTT	CASSLARATGELFF
-	TRBD2	TRBV9	TRBJ2-5	TGTGCCAGCAGCCCTACGGGGGGGGTGTACGAGACCCAGTACTTC	CASSPTGGVYETQYF
-	TRBD2	TRBV28	TRBJ2-5	TGTGCCAGCAGTTTATTTGCGGGAGAAGGGACCCAGTACTTC	CASSLFAGEGTQYF
-	-	TRBV7-2	TRBJ2-7	TGTGCCAGCAGCTTAGACTGGGGCAGGGAATACGAGCAGTACTTC	CASSLDWGREYEQYF
-	-	TRBV2	TRBJ1-3	TGTGCCAGCAGTGCTAACGGGGGATTTTCTGGAAACACCATATATTTT	CASSANGGFSGNTIYF
-	TRBD1	TRBV30	TRBJ1-1	TGTGCCTGGACCGGGACAGGGAATGAAGCTTTCTTT	CAWTGTGNEAFF
-	-	TRBV28	TRBJ2-7	TGTGCCAGCAGTTTAAGGCAGGCCTACGAGCAGTACTTC	CASSLRQAYEQYF
-	-	TRBV11-2	TRBJ2-2	TGTGCCAGCAGCTTAAACTCAGAGGACACCGGGGAGCTGTTTTTT	CASSLNSEDTGELFF
-	-	TRBV5-1	TRBJ1-5	TGCGCCAGCAGCCGAGAGGGCAATCAGCCCCAGCATTTT	CASSREGNQPQHF
-	TRBD1	TRBV5-8	TRBJ2-5	TGTGCCAGCAGCCATGGACAGGGGTCCCCACAAGAGACCCAGTACTTC	CASSHGQGSPQETQYF
-	-	TRBV7-6	TRBJ2-3	TGTGCCAGCAGCTTAACGGGTGGTACTCTCACAGATACGCAGTATTTT	CASSLTGGTLTDTQYF
-	TRBD2	TRBV7-6	TRBJ2-2	TGTGCCAGCAGCTGGGGTGGACTAGCGGGCACCGGGGAGCTGTTTTTT	CASSWGGLAGTGELFF
-	-	TRBV6-5	TRBJ1-2	TGTGCCAGCAGTCAGCGTGGCTACACCTTC	CASSQRGYTF
-	TRBD2	TRBV4-1	TRBJ2-1	TGCGCCAGCAATGAGGAGGCAGGGACTATCTACAATGAGCAGTTCTTC	CASNEEAGTIYNEQFF
once	-	TRBV28	TRBJ1-5	TGTGCCAGCAGTTTAGAGGGTTATAGCAATCAGCCCCAGCATTTT	CASSLEGYSNQPQHF
-	TRBD1	TRBV4-1	TRBJ2-3	TGCGCCAGCAGCCCAACCGGGACAGGATTCTCCCCTAGCACAGATACGCAGTATTTT	CASSPTGTGFSPSTDTQYF
few	-	TRBV11-2	TRBJ2-7	TGTGCCAGCAGCCAGGTGGGGAGAACCTACGAGCAGTACTTC	CASSQVGRTYEQYF
-	-	TRBV23-1	TRBJ1-5	TGCGCCAGCACCAATTTATTGGGGGCGACTCAGCCCCAGCATTTT	CASTNLLGATQPQHF
-	TRBD1	TRBV5-1	TRBJ2-7	TGCGCCAGCAGCTGGGAAGGGACAGACTACGAGCAGTACTTC	CASSWEGTDYEQYF
-	-	TRBV4-2	TRBJ2-7	TGTGCCAGCAGCCAAGGACTTATCACCTACGAGCAGTACTTC	CASSQGLITYEQYF
-	-	TRBV5-5	TRBJ2-1	TGTGCCAGCAGCTTGGAATCGGCTAGTTGGCGGGGTGAGCAGTTCTTC	CASSLESASWRGEQFF
-	-	TRBV5-1	TRBJ2-2	TGCGCCAGCAGCCGGGATATAACCGGGGAGCTGTTTTTT	CASSRDITGELFF
once	-	TRBV11-3	TRBJ2-7	TGTGCCAGCAGCTTACAGGCAGGGCCCCACCACGAGCAGTACTTC	CASSLQAGPHHEQYF
once	-	TRBV7-9	TRBJ1-4	TGTGCCAGCAGCTCCCCTGGTCGGGGAACTAATGAAAAACTGTTTTTT	CASSSPGRGTNEKLFF
-	-	TRBV19	TRBJ1-5	TGTGCCAGTAGTATAGGGCAGGGACTGGGGTTATCCAATCAGCCCCAGCATTTT	CASSIGQGLGLSNQPQHF
-	TRBD2	TRBV30	TRBJ2-3	TGTGCCTGGGGGACTAGCGGACCACGAGGTACGCAGTATTTT	CAWGTSGPRGTQYF
-	TRBD1	TRBV6-1	TRBJ1-5	TGTGCCAGCAGTGTTACAGGGGGAGGCAATCAGCCCCAGCATTTT	CASSVTGGGNQPQHF
once	-	TRBV20-1	TRBJ2-7	TGCAGTGCTACAGGGGTTTACGAGCAGTACTTC	CSATGVYEQYF
-	TRBD2	TRBV6-1	TRBJ2-5	TGTGCCAGCAGTGAAGGGGGGGGAGGAAAGACCCAGTACTTC	CASSEGGGGKTQYF
-	-	TRBV29-1	TRBJ2-1	TGCAGCGTTGCACAATTTGAGCAGTTCTTC	CSVAQFEQFF
-	TRBD1	TRBV19	TRBJ1-4	TGTGCCAGTGGGGGACAGCAAGGAGGAAAACTGTTTTTT	CASGGQQGGKLFF
-	TRBD1	TRBV28	TRBJ2-7	TGTGCCAGCAGTACCCAGACAGGGGGAAGGGGGGAGCAGTACTTC	CASSTQTGGRGEQYF
-	-	TRBV27	TRBJ1-1	TGTGCCAGCAGGTCCATCTCCGGGAAAAACACTGAAGCTTTCTTT	CASRSISGKNTEAFF
-	-	TRBV5-1	TRBJ1-4	TGCGCCAGCAGCCTATACCCTCCCTCGGCAGGGGTTAATGAAAAACTGTTTTTT	CASSLYPPSAGVNEKLFF